The T cell receptor (beta chain) described here comes from a study of Ad26.COV2.S vaccination and SARS-CoV-2 variants (dated by TCRdb to 2020 to 2023). Context from the whole study: The specificity and breadth of SARS-CoV-2-reactive T cell receptors after Ad26.COV2.S vaccination were assessed by TCRbeta repertoire sequencing. The TCR-sequenced set comprised approximately 32 samples: some 20 Ad26.COV2.S vaccine recipients, 5 placebo recipients and 8 SARS-CoV-2 convalescent individuals.

General conclusions and limits of the study: Higher spike-specific TCR breadth was observed in Ad26.COV2.S recipients than in placebo recipients (P = 0.0014). Substantial breadth of spike-specific CD8+ and CD4+ T cell responses was reported after vaccination. It was noted by the authors that total T cell responses may have been underestimated by the TCR breadth and depth analyses. Comparable non-spike TCR breadth was observed between vaccine and placebo recipients, consistent with only spike being contained in the vaccine.

The immunoSEQ Assay was the method used to sequence TCRbeta CDR3 regions. After extraction, genomic DNA underwent amplification by bias-controlled multiplex PCR, followed by high-throughput sequencing. As for the original processing: Collapsing and filtering of sequences were performed to quantify the absolute abundance of each unique TCRbeta CDR3 region. T cell fraction was estimated by normalization of TCRbeta template counts to usable DNA, with usable DNA being measured through amplification of reference genes present in all nucleated cells. Repertoire TCRs were annotated as SARS-CoV-2-specific by exact matching of V gene, CDR3 amino acid sequence and J gene to a known reactive TCR set. The reference SARS-CoV-2 TCR set came from MIRA and was filtered for enrichment in COVID-19-positive ImmuneCODE repertoires, removing public or cross-reactive TCRs. Using the MIRA antigens, annotated TCRs were further analysed by specific ORF or by position within an ORF. Breadth was defined as the number of annotated unique rearrangements divided by the total number of unique productive rearrangements, and depth was defined as the summed frequency of the annotated unique rearrangements. TCR breadth was compared between groups using two-sided Wilcoxon rank-sum tests. Sourced from immuneACCESS, this table was stored by TCRdb with only in-frame sequences that have V and J called. A share of the clones is absent; for the studies checked, an unresolved V gene accounts for under half, and the remainder has no known explanation. V, J and clone size were drawn from that table, and D and trimming were deduced from the DNA. In this sample the table shows about 350,000 clones, 90% to 95% of which occur a single time. The leading ten clones occupy around 4% of the sample.

Turning to this clone: Its antigen remains unidentified. The input lacks base qualities; no much larger clone sits a single base away.

The sample's time point label, in plain terms: individuals recovered from natural SARS-CoV-2 infection. The specimen was peripheral blood, collected after recovery from COVID-19. This TCR came from a human donor who had recovered from COVID-19.

The bases read TGTGCCAGCTCACCACTACTGCAGGGCACAGATACGCAGTATTTT. Protein translation: CASSPLLQGTDTQYF. The chain couples TRBV18 to TRBJ2-3; a confident D gene designation cannot be given. Relative to germline, V is 1 base shorter and J is 1 base shorter, with 9 bases between their ends. CDR1 is given as KGHSH and CDR2 as LQKENI, both from the germline V gene. The CDR3 spans 15 residues, from the cysteine through the phenylalanine. Only CDR3 DNA remains: 45 bases, in frame from the first base.